The 2 T cell receptor beta chains reported below all come from one sample, sequenced in a study of shared clonotypes between healthy human individuals. The table came from immunoSEQ multiplex PCR; TCRdb's copy has only in-frame clones and leaves some out. The sample consists of around 1,000,000 clones, 60% to 85% of them appearing once. The specimen sequenced was memory CD4+ T cells from PBMCs. Sample subset: CD45RA-negative fraction. The origin of the receptors is a man aged 18 to 35 in good health. Some clones in this sample may be carry-over from other donors' samples.

The rearrangement uses TRBV28 and TRBJ1-2; D ambiguous. The CDR3 contains 15 residues. Germline assignment: CDR1 MDHEN and CDR2 SYDVKM. Trimming shortened V by 6 bases and J by 0 bases, and 14 bases separated the two germline ends. In DNA form, the CDR3 reads TGTGCCAGCAGGCCCCTGGGCGGTTCTAACTATGGCTACACCTTC. Residues: CASRPLGGSNYGYTF.

In its sample, this clone was seen once. The chain is built from TRBV6-6 and TRBJ1-2, with no clear D. The CDR3 spans 13 residues. Germline V gives CDR1 MNHNY, CDR2 SVGAGI (reference sequence). V was cut by 0 bases and J by 8 bases, with 10 bases left in between. The CDR3 loop reads CASSYSGWGGYTF. The CDR3 bases are TGTGCCAGCAGTTACTCAGGGTGGGGAGGCTACACCTTC.